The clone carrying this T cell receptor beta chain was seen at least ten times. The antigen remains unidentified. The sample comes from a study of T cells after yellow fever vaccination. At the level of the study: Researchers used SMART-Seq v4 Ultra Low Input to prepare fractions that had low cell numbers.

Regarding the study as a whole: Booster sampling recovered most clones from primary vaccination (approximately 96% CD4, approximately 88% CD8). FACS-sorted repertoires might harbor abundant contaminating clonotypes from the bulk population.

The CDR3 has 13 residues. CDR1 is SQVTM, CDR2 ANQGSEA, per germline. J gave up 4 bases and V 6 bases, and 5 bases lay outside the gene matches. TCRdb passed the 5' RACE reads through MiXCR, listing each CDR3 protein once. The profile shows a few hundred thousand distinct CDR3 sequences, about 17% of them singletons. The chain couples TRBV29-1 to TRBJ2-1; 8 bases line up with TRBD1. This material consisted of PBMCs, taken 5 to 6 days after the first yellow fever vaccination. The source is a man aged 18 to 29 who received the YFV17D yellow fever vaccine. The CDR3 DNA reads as TGCAGCGTGCGGGACAGGCTTTACAATGAGCAGTTCTTC. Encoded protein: CSVRDRLYNEQFF.